This T cell receptor (beta chain) was sequenced during a study of monozygotic twins with inflammatory bowel disease. Findings and limits, study-wide: IBD patients displayed reduced TCRbeta diversity (inverse Simpson) when set against healthy co-twins.

UMIs incorporating a 6-nucleotide sample barcode were appended by means of template switching. For both chains, the TCRalpha and TCRbeta cDNA went through two nested PCRs of 16 and 9 cycles. For each CDR3 protein, TCRdb gives one entry from its re-call of the 5' RACE reads, without DNA. The sample holds around 140,000 distinct CDR3 sequences. Per germline, CDR1 DFQATT and CDR2 SNEGSKA (reference sequence). This CDR3 has 15 residues. On this clonotype: Its antigen is as yet unknown.

Each donor gave 2.5 ml of peripheral blood. V and J are TRBV20-1 and TRBJ1-6; TCRdb reports TRBD1, a call that lacks DNA to check it against. Sequencing was done on a sample of blood. The receptor comes from a human donor with ulcerative colitis or Crohn's disease, or a healthy co-twin of an affected twin (not recorded which). The CDR3 is CSARTAQNFNSPLHF.